This T cell receptor (beta chain) came from a study of blood T cell repertoires in COVID-19. Turning to the study itself: PBMCs, B-cell-depleted T cells, or T cells provided the cDNA or gDNA that made up the material.

In the original workflow: Nucleated cell number was recorded as an estimate derived from reference gene primer amplification. Here immunoSEQ multiplex PCR was the method, and the copy in TCRdb shows in-frame clones only, minus some. V, J and clone size were drawn from that table, and D and trimming were deduced from the DNA. The sample gives some 230,000 clones, approximately 80% of which show up once; roughly 7% is in the top ten. CDR1 and CDR2 from the germline V gene are SGHRS and YFSETQ. The CDR3 is 16 residues long. Trimming removed 0 bases from V and 4 bases from J, with 13 bases in between. Source material: peripheral blood. The chain combines TRBV5-1 with TRBJ2-2; tentatively, D is TRBD1 (6 bases). The origin of this receptor is a woman between 50 and 59 years old with acute or convalescent COVID-19. The CDR3 loop is CASSLVGASLTGELFF. In DNA, the CDR3 is TGCGCCAGCAGCTTGGTGGGGGCGAGTCTCACCGGGGAGCTGTTTTTT.